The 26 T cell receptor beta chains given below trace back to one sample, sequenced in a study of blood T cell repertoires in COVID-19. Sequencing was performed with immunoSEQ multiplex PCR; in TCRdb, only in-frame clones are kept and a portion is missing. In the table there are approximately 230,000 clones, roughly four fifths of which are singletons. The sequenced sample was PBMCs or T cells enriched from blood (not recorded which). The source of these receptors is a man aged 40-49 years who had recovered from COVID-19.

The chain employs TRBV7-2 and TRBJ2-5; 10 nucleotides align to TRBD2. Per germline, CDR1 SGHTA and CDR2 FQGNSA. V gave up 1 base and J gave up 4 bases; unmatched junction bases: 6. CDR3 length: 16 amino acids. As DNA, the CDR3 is TGTGCCAGCAGCTTAGAACTAGCGGGGTATGGAGAGACCCAGTACTTC. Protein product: CASSLELAGYGETQYF.

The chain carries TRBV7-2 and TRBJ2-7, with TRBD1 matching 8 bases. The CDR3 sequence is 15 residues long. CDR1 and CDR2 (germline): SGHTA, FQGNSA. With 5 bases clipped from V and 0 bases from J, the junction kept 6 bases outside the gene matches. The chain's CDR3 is CASSPAGTGSYEQYF. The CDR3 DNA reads TGTGCCAGCAGCCCCGCCGGGACAGGCTCCTACGAGCAGTACTTC.

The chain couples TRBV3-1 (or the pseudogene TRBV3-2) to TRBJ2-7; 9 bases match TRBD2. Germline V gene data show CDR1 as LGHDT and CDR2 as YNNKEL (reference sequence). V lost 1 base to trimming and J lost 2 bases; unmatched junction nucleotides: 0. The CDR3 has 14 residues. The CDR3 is CASSQGLAAYEQYF. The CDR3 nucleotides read TGTGCCAGCAGCCAAGGACTAGCGGCCTACGAGCAGTACTTC.

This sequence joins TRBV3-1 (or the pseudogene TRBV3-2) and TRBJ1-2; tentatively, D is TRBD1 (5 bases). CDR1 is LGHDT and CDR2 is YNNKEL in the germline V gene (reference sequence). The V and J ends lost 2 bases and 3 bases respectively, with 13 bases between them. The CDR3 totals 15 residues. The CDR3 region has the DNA TGTGCCAGCAGCCAATGGGGGGTTTGGGACTATGGCTACACCTTC. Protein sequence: CASSQWGVWDYGYTF.

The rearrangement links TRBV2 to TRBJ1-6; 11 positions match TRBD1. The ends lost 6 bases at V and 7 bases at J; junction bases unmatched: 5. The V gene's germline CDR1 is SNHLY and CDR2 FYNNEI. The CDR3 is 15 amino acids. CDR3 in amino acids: CASRTRDRGNSPLHF. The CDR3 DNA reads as TGTGCCAGCAGGACCCGGGACAGGGGGAATTCACCCCTCCACTTT.

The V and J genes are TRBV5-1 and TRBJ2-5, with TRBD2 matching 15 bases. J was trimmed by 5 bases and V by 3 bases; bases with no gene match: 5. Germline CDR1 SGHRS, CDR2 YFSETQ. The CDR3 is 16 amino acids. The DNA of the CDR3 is TGCGCCAGCAGCTCTGGACTAGCGGGGGGGGAGGAGACCCAGTACTTC. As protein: CASSSGLAGGEETQYF. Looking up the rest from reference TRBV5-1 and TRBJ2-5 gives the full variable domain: KAGVTQTPRYLIKTRGQQVTLSCSPISGHRSVSWYQQTPGQGLQFLFEYFSETQRNKGNFPGRFSGRQFSNSRSEMNVSTLELGDSALYLCASSSGLAGGEETQYFGPGTRLLVL.

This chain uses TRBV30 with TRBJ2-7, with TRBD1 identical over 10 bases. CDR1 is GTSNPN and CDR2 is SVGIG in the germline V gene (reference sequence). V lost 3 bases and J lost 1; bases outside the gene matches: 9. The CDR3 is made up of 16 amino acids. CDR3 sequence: CAWRGQWGQGSYEQYF. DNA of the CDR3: TGTGCCTGGAGGGGACAATGGGGACAGGGGTCCTACGAGCAGTACTTC.

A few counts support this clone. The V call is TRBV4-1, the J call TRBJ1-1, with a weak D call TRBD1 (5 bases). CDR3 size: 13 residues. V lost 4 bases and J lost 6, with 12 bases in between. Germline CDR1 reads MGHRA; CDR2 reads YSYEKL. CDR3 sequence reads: CASSPQGPPEAFF. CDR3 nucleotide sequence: TGCGCCAGCAGCCCTCAGGGTCCCCCTGAAGCTTTCTTT.

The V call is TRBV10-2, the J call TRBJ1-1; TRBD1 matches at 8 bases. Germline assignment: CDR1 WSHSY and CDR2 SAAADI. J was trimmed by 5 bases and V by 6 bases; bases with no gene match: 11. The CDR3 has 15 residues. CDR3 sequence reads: CASRQGRGRGTEAFF. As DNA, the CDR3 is TGCGCCAGCAGGCAGGGCAGGGGGCGGGGTACTGAAGCTTTCTTT.

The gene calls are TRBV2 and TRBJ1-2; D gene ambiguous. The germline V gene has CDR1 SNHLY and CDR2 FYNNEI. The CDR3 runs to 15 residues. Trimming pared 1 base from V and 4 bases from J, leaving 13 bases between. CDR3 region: CASSEGSAGIYGYTF. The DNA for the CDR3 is TGTGCCAGCAGTGAAGGGTCTGCAGGAATCTATGGCTACACCTTC.

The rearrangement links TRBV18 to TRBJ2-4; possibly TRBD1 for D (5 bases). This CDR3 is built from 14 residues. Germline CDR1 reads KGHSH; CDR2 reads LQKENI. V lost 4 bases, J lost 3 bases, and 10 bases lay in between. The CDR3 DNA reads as TGTGCCAGCTCACTAGGGGAAGGCAAAAACATTCAGTACTTC. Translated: CASSLGEGKNIQYF. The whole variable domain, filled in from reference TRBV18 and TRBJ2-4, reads NAGVMQNPRHLVRRRGQEARLRCSPMKGHSHVYWYRQLPEEGLKFMVYLQKENIIDESGMPKERFSAEFPKEGPSILRIQQVVRGDSAAYFCASSLGEGKNIQYFGAGTRLSVL.

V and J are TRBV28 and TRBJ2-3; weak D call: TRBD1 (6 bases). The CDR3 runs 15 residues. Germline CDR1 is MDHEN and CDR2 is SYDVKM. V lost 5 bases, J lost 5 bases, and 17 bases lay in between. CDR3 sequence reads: CASSHRVEGKDTQYF. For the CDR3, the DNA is TGTGCCAGCAGTCACAGGGTTGAGGGTAAAGATACGCAGTATTTT.

CDR3 sequence (DNA): TGTGCCAGCAGCCCTCGCGGGACCCTTGGGGAAAAACTGTTTTTT. Protein sequence: CASSPRGTLGEKLFF. V usage is TRBV5-6 and J usage is TRBJ1-4, with a weak D call TRBD1 (5 bases). Germline assignment: CDR1 SGHDT and CDR2 YYEEEE. V dropped 4 bases and J dropped 8 bases, with 18 bases sitting between them. The CDR3 is 15 residues long.

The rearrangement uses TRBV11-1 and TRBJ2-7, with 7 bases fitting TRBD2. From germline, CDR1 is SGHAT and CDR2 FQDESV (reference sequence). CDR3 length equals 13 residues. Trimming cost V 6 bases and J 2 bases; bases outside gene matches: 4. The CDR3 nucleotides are TGTGCCAGCAGGTCTAGCGGTACCTACGAGCAGTACTTC. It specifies CASRSSGTYEQYF.

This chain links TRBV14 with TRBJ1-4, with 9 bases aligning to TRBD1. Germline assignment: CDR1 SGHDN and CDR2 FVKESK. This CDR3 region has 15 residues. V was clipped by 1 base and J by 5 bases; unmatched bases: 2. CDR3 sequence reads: CASSQGTGVNEKLFF. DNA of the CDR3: TGTGCCAGCAGCCAAGGGACAGGGGTAAATGAAAAACTGTTTTTT.

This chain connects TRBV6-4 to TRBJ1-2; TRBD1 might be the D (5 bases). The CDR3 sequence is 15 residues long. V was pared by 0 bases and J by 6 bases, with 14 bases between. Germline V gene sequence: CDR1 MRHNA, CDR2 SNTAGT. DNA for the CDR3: TGTGCCAGCAGTGACTCATTTGGGAAACAGGATGGCTACACCTTC. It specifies CASSDSFGKQDGYTF.

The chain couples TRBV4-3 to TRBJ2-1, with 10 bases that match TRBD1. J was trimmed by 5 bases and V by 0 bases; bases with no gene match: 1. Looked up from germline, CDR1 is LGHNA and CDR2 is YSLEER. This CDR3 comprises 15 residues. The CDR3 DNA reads TGCGCCAGCAGCCAAGAAGGGACAGGGGACAATGAGCAGTTCTTC. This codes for CASSQEGTGDNEQFF.

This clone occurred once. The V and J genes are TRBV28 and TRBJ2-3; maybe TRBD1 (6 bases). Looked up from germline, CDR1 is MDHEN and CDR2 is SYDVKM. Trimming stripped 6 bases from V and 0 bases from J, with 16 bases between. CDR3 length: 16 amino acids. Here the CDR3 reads CASRLTSDSSTDTQYF. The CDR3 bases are TGTGCCAGCAGGTTGACCTCGGACAGCAGCACAGATACGCAGTATTTT.

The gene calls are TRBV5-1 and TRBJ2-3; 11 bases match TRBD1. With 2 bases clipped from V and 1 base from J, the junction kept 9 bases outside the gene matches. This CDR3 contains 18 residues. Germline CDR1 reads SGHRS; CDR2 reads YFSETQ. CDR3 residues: CASSFGQGAMGGTDTQYF. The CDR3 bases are TGCGCCAGCAGCTTCGGACAGGGGGCAATGGGCGGCACAGATACGCAGTATTTT.

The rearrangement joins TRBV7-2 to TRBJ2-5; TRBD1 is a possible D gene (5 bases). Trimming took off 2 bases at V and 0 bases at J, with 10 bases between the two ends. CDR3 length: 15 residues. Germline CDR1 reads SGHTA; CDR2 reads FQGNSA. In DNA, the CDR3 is TGTGCCAGCAGCTTATTCAGACAGAACCAAGAGACCCAGTACTTC. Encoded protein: CASSLFRQNQETQYF.

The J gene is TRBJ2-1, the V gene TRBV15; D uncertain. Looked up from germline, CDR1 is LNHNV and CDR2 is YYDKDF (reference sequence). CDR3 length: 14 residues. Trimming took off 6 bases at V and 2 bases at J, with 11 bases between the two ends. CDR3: CATSVLRTYNEQFF. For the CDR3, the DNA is TGTGCCACCAGTGTGTTGCGGACCTACAATGAGCAGTTCTTC.

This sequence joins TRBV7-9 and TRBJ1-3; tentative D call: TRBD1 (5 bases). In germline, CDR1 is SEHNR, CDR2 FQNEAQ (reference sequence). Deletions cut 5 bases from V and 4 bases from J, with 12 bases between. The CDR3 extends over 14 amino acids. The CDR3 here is CASSLRGGGNTIYF. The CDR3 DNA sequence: TGTGCCAGCAGCCTGCGGGGGGGAGGAAACACCATATATTTT.

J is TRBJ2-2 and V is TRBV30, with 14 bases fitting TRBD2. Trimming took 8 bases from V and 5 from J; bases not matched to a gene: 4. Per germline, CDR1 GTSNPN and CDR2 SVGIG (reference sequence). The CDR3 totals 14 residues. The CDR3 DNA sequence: TGTGCCCTCGGACTAGCGGGAGGTACCGGGGAGCTGTTTTTT. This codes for CALGLAGGTGELFF. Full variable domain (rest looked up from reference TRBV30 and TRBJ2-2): SQTIHQWPATLVQPVGSPLSLECTVEGTSNPNLYWYRQAAGRGLQLLFYSVGIGQISSEVPQNLSASRPQDRQFILSSKKLLLSDSGFYLCALGLAGGTGELFFGEGSRLTVL.

The CDR3 loop is CASSTPYKDLSSGANVLTF. CDR3 in DNA: TGTGCCAGTAGTACGCCATATAAGGACTTAAGCTCTGGGGCCAACGTCCTGACTTTC. This sequence joins TRBV19 and TRBJ2-6, with a weak D call TRBD2 (5 bases). CDR3 length: 19 amino acids. V shed 4 bases and J shed 0 bases, with 19 bases lying between them. CDR1 is LNHDA, CDR2 SQIVND, per germline (reference sequence).

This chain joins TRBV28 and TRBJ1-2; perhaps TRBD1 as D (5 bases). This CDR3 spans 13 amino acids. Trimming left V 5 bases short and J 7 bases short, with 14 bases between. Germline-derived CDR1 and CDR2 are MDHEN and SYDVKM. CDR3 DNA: TGTGCCAGCAGTACGGGACTGGGCAGTGGCTACACCTTC. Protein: CASSTGLGSGYTF.

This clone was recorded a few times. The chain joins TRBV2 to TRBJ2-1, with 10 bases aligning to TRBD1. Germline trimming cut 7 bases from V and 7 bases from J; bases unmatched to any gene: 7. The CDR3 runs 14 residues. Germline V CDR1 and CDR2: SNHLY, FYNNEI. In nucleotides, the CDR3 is TGTGCCAGCATCAGACAGGGGGCTTTTAATGAGCAGTTCTTC. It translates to CASIRQGAFNEQFF.